This T cell receptor beta chain originates from a study of blood T cell repertoires in COVID-19. Generated by immunoSEQ multiplex PCR, the TCRdb table keeps only in-frame clones and is missing some. The sample comprises approximately 230,000 clones, 70% to 90% of which are singletons, and around 1.7% rests with the top ten. This CDR3 contains 14 residues. The germline V gene encodes CDR1 LNHDA and CDR2 SQIVND (reference sequence). V shed 7 bases and J shed 5 bases, with 17 bases lying between them. The sequencing sample was made of PBMCs or T cells enriched from blood (not recorded which). The V call is TRBV19, the J call TRBJ2-5; a weak D match, TRBD2 (5 bases). This TCR came from a man aged 40-50 years who had recovered from COVID-19. The CDR3, as DNA: TGTGCCAGTACCCCGGACTGGAACGGGGAGACCCAGTACTTC. It is translated as CASTPDWNGETQYF.